The 18 T cell receptor beta chains below were found in one sample sequenced in a study of blood T cell repertoires in COVID-19. Method: immunoSEQ multiplex PCR; TCRdb's copy keeps in-frame clones and lacks some. This repertoire shows tens of thousands of clones, 65% to 90% found once; its top ten account for about an eighth. Sequencing was done on a sample of peripheral blood. The receptors shown here come from a human donor in a cohort sampled during active COVID-19.

This chain joins TRBV28 and TRBJ2-2; maybe TRBD2 (5 bases). This CDR3 spans 12 amino acids. The germline V gene has CDR1 MDHEN and CDR2 SYDVKM. V lost 9 bases and J lost 1, with 6 bases in between. As DNA, the CDR3 is TGTGCCAGTACTAGGAACACCGGGGAGCTGTTTTTT. Encoded protein: CASTRNTGELFF.

The chain links TRBV28 to TRBJ1-2; 9 nucleotides align to TRBD1. Per the germline V gene, CDR1 is MDHEN and CDR2 is SYDVKM. The CDR3 runs to 15 residues. V dropped 5 bases and J dropped 4; count of bases not matched to a gene: 8. The CDR3 DNA follows: TGTGCCAGCAGTGGAACAGGGGGCCTTCTCTATGGCTACACCTTC. Its protein product is CASSGTGGLLYGYTF.

The chain recombines TRBV24-1 with TRBJ1-3, with D possibly TRBD1 on 6 matching bases. The CDR3 consists of 16 residues. Trimming removed 3 bases at V and 0 bases at J, with 11 bases between. Germline-derived CDR1 and CDR2 are KGHDR and SFDVKD. The CDR3 bases are TGTGCCACCAGTGATGGGACACTAGGCTCTGGAAACACCATATATTTT. It specifies CATSDGTLGSGNTIYF.

This clone came up a few times. The chain carries TRBV27 and TRBJ1-6, with 7 nucleotides matching TRBD1. Germline CDR1 and CDR2: MNHEY and SMNVEV (reference sequence). The CDR3 is 13 residues long. Unmatched junction bases numbered 0, after V lost 3 bases and J lost 7 bases. CDR3 residues: CASSLDRNSPLHF. The CDR3 bases are TGTGCCAGCAGTTTGGACAGGAATTCACCCCTCCACTTT.

V and J are TRBV2 and TRBJ2-7; a weak D match, TRBD2 (5 bases). Germline CDR1 is SNHLY and CDR2 is FYNNEI. V lost 7 bases and J lost 1, with 17 bases in between. The CDR3 has 15 amino acids. CDR3 sequence (DNA): TGTGCCAGCAAGTTTCCAAGAGGGTCTTCCTACGAGCAGTACTTC. As protein: CASKFPRGSSYEQYF.

This chain links TRBV7-8 with TRBJ1-5, with TRBD1 matching over 8 bases. CDR1 and CDR2 from the germline V gene are SGHVS and FQNEAQ. V was pared by 5 bases and J by 7 bases, with 7 bases of the junction left unmatched. The CDR3 is 14 amino acids. The CDR3 DNA reads TGTGCCAGCAGCCCTATGACAGGGGAGCAGCCCCAGCATTTT. Its protein product is CASSPMTGEQPQHF.

The V gene is TRBV27, the J gene TRBJ1-4; the D gene is possibly TRBD1 (6 bases). CDR3 length: 15 residues. Germline CDR1 MNHEY, CDR2 SMNVEV (reference sequence). V was trimmed by 5 bases and J by 5 bases, leaving 15 bases between them. CDR3 in DNA: TGTGCCAGCAGTCCCCTTTTAAGGGGGAATGAAAAACTGTTTTTT. Translating it yields CASSPLLRGNEKLFF. The entire variable domain, with the rest obtained from reference TRBV27 and TRBJ1-4, is as follows: EAQVTQNPRYLITVTGKKLTVTCSQNMNHEYMSWYRQDPGLGLRQIYYSMNVEVTDKGDVPEGYKVSRKEKRNFPLILESPSPNQTSLYFCASSPLLRGNEKLFFGSGTQLSVL.

Here the CDR3 reads CASSPTREKGNEQYF. CDR3 nucleotides: TGTGCCAGCAGCCCTACCAGGGAAAAGGGGAACGAGCAGTACTTC. The V and J genes are TRBV28 and TRBJ2-7; possibly TRBD1 for D (5 bases). CDR3 length: 15 residues. Germline V gives CDR1 MDHEN, CDR2 SYDVKM. Between the trimmed V and J ends, which lost 6 bases and 5 bases, there was a span of 20 bases.

This chain links TRBV6-5 with TRBJ1-6; D ambiguous. The germline V gene encodes CDR1 MNHEY and CDR2 SVGAGI. V gave up 0 bases and J gave up 5 bases, with 8 bases separating them. CDR3 length equals 15 residues. The CDR3 is CASSYSSQNNSPLHF. The CDR3 DNA reads TGTGCCAGCAGTTACTCGTCACAAAATAATTCACCCCTCCACTTT.

V usage is TRBV3-1 (or the pseudogene TRBV3-2) and J usage is TRBJ1-1; D is unresolved. CDR1 and CDR2 from the germline V gene are LGHDT and YNNKEL (reference sequence). The CDR3 runs to 15 residues. Trimming cost V 1 base and J 3 bases, with 12 bases left between them. The CDR3 nucleotides read TGTGCCAGCAGCCAAGGAGTGGGGAGGGACACTGAAGCTTTCTTT. Its translation: CASSQGVGRDTEAFF.

This clone was detected only once. The V call is TRBV9, the J call TRBJ2-1, with 10 bases identical to TRBD2. V trimming: 0 bases; J trimming: 7 bases; junction bases outside the gene matches: 10. Germline assignment: CDR1 SGDLS and CDR2 YYNGEE. The CDR3 is 17 residues long. DNA for the CDR3: TGTGCCAGCAGCGTAGGGGGCTCTAGCGGGAGAGATAATGAGCAGTTCTTC. This sequence encodes CASSVGGSSGRDNEQFF.

This chain links TRBV28 with TRBJ2-1; TRBD2 aligns across 9 bases. The CDR3 length is 14 residues. V lost 6 bases, J lost 0 bases, and 0 bases stayed unmatched. Per germline, CDR1 MDHEN and CDR2 SYDVKM. CDR3 sequence reads: CASRLAGSYNEQFF. The DNA of the CDR3 is TGTGCCAGCAGACTAGCGGGCTCCTACAATGAGCAGTTCTTC.

The chain carries TRBV28 and TRBJ2-3, with D perhaps TRBD2 (5 bases). This CDR3 spans 11 amino acids. The V gene lost 8 bases and the J gene lost 11 bases, with 14 bases spanning the gap. CDR1 is MDHEN and CDR2 is SYDVKM in the germline V gene. This chain's CDR3 is CASGQGLGQYF. Written as DNA, the CDR3 is TGTGCCAGCGGTCAAGGACTGGGGCAGTATTTT.

This clone has more than one count but fewer than ten. This rearrangement joins TRBV9 to TRBJ2-1; 12 bases agree with TRBD2. Germline V CDR1 and CDR2: SGDLS, YYNGEE. The J segment lost 7 bases and the V segment lost 3 bases, leaving 5 bases of the junction unmatched. This CDR3 region has 15 residues. DNA for the CDR3: TGTGCCAGCAGCGCGACTAGCGGGAGTGGGAATGAGCAGTTCTTC. Amino acid sequence: CASSATSGSGNEQFF.

This chain joins TRBV30 and TRBJ2-5; no reliable D call. The CDR3 spans 15 residues. V gave up 0 bases and J gave up 5 bases, with 16 bases separating them. Germline V gene sequence: CDR1 GTSNPN, CDR2 SVGIG (reference sequence). In nucleotides, the CDR3 is TGTGCCTGGAGTGTACGCGCCCGATATCCGGAGACCCAGTACTTC. This translates into CAWSVRARYPETQYF.

This clone was observed once. The V and J genes are TRBV3-1 (or the pseudogene TRBV3-2) and TRBJ2-1, with 9 bases that match TRBD2. Losses at the gene ends were 4 bases for V and 8 bases for J; bases not matched to a gene: 9. The germline gives CDR1 LGHDT, CDR2 YNNKEL (reference sequence). This CDR3 region has 15 residues. The CDR3 here is CASSPGGGRGDEQFF. The CDR3 DNA follows: TGTGCCAGCAGCCCCGGTGGCGGGAGGGGAGATGAGCAGTTCTTC.

The chain couples TRBV7-2 to TRBJ1-2; D is perhaps TRBD1 (5 bases). The CDR3 runs 13 residues. CDR1 is SGHTA, CDR2 FQGNSA, per germline. Trimming took 0 bases from V and 8 from J, leaving 10 bases between them. The CDR3 loop reads CASSLAREDGYTF. CDR3 DNA sequence: TGTGCCAGCAGCTTAGCCAGGGAGGACGGCTACACCTTC.

The rearrangement uses TRBV19 and TRBJ1-1; D call uncertain. This CDR3 contains 14 residues. The ends were cut back, 3 bases at V and 4 bases at J, with 12 bases in the middle. Germline V gene lookup returns CDR1 LNHDA and CDR2 SQIVND (reference sequence). The CDR3 DNA follows: TGTGCCAGTAGTATGAAAGTCACGGTCACTGAAGCTTTCTTT. Translating gives CASSMKVTVTEAFF.